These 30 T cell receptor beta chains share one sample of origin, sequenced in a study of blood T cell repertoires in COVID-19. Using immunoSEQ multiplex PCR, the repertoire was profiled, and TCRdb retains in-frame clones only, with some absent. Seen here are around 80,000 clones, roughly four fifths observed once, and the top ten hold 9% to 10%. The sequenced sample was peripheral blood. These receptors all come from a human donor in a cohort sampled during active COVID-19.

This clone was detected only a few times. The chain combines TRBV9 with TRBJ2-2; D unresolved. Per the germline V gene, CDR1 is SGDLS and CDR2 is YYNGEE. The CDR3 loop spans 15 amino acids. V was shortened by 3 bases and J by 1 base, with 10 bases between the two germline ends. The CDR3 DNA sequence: TGTGCCAGCAGCGAGACTTTAAAGAACACCGGGGAGCTGTTTTTT. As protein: CASSETLKNTGELFF. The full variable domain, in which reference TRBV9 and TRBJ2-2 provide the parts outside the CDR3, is DSGVTQTPKHLITATGQRVTLRCSPRSGDLSVYWYQQSLDQGLQFLIQYYNGEERAKGNILERFSAQQFPDLHSELNLSSLELGDSALYFCASSETLKNTGELFFGEGSRLTVL.

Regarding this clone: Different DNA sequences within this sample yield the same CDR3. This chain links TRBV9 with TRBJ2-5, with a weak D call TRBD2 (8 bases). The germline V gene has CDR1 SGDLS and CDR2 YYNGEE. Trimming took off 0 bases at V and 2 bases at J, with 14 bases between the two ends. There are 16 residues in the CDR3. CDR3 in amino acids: CASSVGTSRGQETQYF. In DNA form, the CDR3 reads TGTGCCAGCAGCGTAGGGACTAGCAGGGGGCAAGAGACCCAGTACTTC.

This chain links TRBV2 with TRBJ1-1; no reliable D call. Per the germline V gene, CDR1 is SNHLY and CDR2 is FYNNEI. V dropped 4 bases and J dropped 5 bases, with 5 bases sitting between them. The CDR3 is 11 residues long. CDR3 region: CASSGRTEAFF. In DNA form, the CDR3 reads TGTGCCAGCAGTGGGCGGACTGAAGCTTTCTTT.

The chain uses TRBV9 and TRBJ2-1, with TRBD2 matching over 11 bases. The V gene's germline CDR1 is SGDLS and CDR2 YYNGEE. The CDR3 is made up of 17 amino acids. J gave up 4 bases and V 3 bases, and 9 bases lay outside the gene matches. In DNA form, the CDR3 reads TGTGCCAGCAGCGCCACTAGCGGGGGATCCGCTTACAATGAGCAGTTCTTC. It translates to CASSATSGGSAYNEQFF.

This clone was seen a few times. The CDR3 region is CASSASQGSQYEQYF. DNA for the CDR3: TGTGCCAGCAGCGCCTCACAGGGATCCCAGTACGAGCAGTACTTC. J is TRBJ2-7 and V is TRBV9; possible D gene TRBD1, 6 bases. V lost 3 bases and J 4 bases, leaving 17 bases between the germline ends. Germline CDR1 is SGDLS and CDR2 is YYNGEE. The CDR3 covers 15 residues.

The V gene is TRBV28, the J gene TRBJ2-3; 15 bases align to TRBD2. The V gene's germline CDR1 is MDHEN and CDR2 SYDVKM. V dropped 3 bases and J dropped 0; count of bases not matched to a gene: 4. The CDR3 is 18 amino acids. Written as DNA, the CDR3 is TGTGCCAGCAGTTTGGGACTAGCGGGAGGCACTAGCACAGATACGCAGTATTTT. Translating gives CASSLGLAGGTSTDTQYF.

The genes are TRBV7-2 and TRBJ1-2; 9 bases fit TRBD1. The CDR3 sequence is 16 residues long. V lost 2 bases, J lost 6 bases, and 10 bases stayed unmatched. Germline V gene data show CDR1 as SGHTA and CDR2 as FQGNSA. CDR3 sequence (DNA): TGTGCCAGCAGCTTAAATTTAGGGACAGGGCGGCATGGCTACACCTTC. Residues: CASSLNLGTGRHGYTF.

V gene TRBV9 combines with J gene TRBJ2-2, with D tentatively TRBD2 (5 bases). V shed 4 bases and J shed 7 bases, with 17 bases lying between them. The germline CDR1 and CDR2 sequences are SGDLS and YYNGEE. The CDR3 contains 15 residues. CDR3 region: CASSPTGNRGGELFF. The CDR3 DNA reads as TGTGCCAGCAGCCCTACCGGGAACCGGGGCGGGGAGCTGTTTTTT.

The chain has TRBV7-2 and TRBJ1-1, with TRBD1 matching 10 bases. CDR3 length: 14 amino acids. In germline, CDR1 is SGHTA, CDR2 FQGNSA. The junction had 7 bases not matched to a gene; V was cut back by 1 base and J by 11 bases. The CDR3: CASSLDGTGAPAFF. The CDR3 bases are TGTGCCAGCAGCTTAGATGGGACAGGGGCTCCGGCTTTCTTT.

The CDR3 loop is CASSQRGGTGAQPQHF. The DNA of the CDR3 is TGTGCCAGCAGCCAACGAGGGGGCACAGGGGCTCAGCCCCAGCATTTT. The chain recombines TRBV3-1 (or the pseudogene TRBV3-2) with TRBJ1-5, with 7 nucleotides matching TRBD1. This CDR3 has 16 residues. Germline trimming cut 2 bases from V and 6 bases from J; bases unmatched to any gene: 10. The germline V gene has CDR1 LGHDT and CDR2 YNNKEL (reference sequence).

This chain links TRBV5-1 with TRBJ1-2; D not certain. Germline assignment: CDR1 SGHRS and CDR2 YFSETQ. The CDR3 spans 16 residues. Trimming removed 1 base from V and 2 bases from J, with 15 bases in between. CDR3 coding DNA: TGCGCCAGCAGCTTGTGGGCGGGCGGACTGAACTATGGCTACACCTTC. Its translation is CASSLWAGGLNYGYTF.

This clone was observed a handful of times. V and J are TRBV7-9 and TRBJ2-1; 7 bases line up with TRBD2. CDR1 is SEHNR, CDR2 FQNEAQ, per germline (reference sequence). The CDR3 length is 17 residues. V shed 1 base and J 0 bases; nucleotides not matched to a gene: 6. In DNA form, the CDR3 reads TGTGCCAGCAGCTTAGGTAGCGGGCTGAGCTCCTACAATGAGCAGTTCTTC. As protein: CASSLGSGLSSYNEQFF.

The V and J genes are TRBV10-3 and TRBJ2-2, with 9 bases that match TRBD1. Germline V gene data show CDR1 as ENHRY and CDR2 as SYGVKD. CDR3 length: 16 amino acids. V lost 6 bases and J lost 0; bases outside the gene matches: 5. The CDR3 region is CAIRTGQGSNTGELFF. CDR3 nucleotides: TGTGCCATCAGGACGGGACAGGGTTCGAACACCGGGGAGCTGTTTTTT.

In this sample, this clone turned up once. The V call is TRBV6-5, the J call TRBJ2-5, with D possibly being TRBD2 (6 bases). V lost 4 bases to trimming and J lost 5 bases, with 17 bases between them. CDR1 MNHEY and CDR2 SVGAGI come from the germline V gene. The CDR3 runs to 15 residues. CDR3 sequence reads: CASSLRAGRGETQYF. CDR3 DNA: TGTGCCAGCAGTTTGAGGGCGGGGAGAGGGGAGACCCAGTACTTC.

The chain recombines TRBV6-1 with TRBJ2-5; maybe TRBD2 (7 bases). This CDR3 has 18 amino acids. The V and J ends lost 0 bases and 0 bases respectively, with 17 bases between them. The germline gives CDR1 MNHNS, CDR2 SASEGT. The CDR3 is CASSEAVAGRGYQETQYF. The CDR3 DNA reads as TGTGCCAGCAGTGAAGCAGTGGCAGGGAGGGGGTACCAAGAGACCCAGTACTTC.

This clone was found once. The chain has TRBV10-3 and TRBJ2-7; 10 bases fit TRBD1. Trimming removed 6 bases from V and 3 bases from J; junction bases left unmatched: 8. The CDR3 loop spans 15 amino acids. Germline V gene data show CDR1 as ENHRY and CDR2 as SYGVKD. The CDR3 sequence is CAIRNSDRGHYEQYF. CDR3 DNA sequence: TGTGCCATCAGGAACTCTGACAGGGGGCACTACGAGCAGTACTTC.

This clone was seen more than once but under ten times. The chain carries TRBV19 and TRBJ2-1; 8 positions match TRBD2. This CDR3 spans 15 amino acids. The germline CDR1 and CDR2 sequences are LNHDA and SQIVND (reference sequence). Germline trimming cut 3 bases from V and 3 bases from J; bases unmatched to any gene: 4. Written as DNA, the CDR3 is TGTGCCAGTAGTATCGAAGCGGGAGTCTACAATGAGCAGTTCTTC. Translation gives CASSIEAGVYNEQFF.

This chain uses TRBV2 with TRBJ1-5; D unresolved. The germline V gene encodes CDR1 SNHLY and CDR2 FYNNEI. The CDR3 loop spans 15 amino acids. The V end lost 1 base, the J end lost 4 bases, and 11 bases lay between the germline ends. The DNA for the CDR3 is TGTGCCAGCAGTGAAGGGAGGGAAGGTAATCAGCCCCAGCATTTT. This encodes CASSEGREGNQPQHF.

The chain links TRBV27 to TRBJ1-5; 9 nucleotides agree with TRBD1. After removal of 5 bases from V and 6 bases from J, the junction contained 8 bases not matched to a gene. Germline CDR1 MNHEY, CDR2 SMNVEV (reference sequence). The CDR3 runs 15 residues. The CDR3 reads CASSQTGTGIQPQHF. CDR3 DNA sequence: TGTGCCAGCAGTCAAACCGGGACAGGGATTCAGCCCCAGCATTTT.

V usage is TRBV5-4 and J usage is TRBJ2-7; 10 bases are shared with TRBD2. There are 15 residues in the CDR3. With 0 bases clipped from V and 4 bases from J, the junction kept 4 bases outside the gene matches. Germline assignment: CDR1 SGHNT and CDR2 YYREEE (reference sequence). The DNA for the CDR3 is TGTGCCAGCAGCTTGGGAGCGGGGGGGCAATACGAGCAGTACTTC. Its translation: CASSLGAGGQYEQYF.

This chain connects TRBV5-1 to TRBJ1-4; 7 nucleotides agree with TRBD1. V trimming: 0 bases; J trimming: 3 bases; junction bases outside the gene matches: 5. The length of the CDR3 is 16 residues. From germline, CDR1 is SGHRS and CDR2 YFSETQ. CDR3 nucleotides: TGCGCCAGCAGCTTGGAAGGGGGCAGGTCTAATGAAAAACTGTTTTTT. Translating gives CASSLEGGRSNEKLFF.

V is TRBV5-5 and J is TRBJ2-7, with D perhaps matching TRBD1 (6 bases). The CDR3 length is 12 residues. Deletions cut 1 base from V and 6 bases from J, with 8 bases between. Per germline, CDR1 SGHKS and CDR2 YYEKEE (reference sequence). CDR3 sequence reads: CASSLIGGEQYF. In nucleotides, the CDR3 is TGTGCCAGCAGCTTGATAGGGGGCGAGCAGTACTTC.

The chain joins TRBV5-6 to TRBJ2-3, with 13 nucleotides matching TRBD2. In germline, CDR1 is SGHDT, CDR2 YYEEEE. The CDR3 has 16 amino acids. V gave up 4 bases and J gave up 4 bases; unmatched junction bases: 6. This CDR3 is CASSIRGTSGADTQYF. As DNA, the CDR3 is TGTGCCAGCAGCATCCGCGGGACTAGCGGGGCAGATACGCAGTATTTT.

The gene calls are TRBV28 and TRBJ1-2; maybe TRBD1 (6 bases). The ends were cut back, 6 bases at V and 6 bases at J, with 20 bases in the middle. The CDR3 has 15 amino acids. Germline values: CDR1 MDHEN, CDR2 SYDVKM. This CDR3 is CASRPAGGAVDGYTF. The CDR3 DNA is TGTGCCAGCAGACCGGCGGGGGGCGCAGTAGATGGCTACACCTTC.

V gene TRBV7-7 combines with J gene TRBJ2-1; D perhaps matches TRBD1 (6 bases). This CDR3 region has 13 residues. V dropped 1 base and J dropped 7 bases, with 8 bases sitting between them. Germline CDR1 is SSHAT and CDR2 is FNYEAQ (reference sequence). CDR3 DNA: TGTGCCAGCAGCTTAGGAGACAGGAATGAGCAGTTCTTC. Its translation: CASSLGDRNEQFF.

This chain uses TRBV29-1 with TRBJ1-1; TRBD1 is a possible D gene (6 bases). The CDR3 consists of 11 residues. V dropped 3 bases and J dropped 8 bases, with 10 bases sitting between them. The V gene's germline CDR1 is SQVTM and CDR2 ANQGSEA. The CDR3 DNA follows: TGCAGCGTTGAGGGGGGGCCAGAAGCTTTCTTT. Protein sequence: CSVEGGPEAFF.

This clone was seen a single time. The CDR3 loop reads CASSMGGFGQGGTEAFF. For the CDR3, the DNA is TGTGCCAGTAGTATGGGGGGGTTCGGACAGGGAGGCACTGAAGCTTTCTTT. This chain links TRBV19 with TRBJ1-1; 8 bases agree with TRBD1. The germline V gene encodes CDR1 LNHDA and CDR2 SQIVND (reference sequence). V lost 3 bases, J lost 4 bases, and 13 bases stayed unmatched. This CDR3 comprises 17 residues.

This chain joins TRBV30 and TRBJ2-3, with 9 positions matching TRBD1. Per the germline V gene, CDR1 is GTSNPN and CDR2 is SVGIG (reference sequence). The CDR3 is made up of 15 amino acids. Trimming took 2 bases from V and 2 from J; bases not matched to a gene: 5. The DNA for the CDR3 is TGTGCCTGGAGTCAAACAGGGGGCCCCACAGATACGCAGTATTTT. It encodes CAWSQTGGPTDTQYF.

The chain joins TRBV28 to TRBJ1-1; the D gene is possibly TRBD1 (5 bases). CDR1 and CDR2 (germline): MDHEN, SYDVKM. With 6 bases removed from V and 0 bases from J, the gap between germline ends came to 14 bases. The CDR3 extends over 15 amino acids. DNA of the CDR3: TGTGCCAGCAGCCCAACGCCAGGGATGAACACTGAAGCTTTCTTT. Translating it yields CASSPTPGMNTEAFF.

CDR3 sequence (DNA): TGTGCCAGCTCACCAGACAGGGGAAGTGGCTACACCTTC. It yields the protein CASSPDRGSGYTF. The chain joins TRBV18 to TRBJ1-2; the match to TRBD1 covers 8 bases. With V trimmed by 2 bases and J by 7 bases, 3 bases remained unmatched. CDR1 is KGHSH and CDR2 is LQKENI in the germline V gene. CDR3 length equals 13 residues.